Following are 30 T cell receptor beta chains from one sample sequenced in a study of post-analysis software for immune sequencing data. Study-level findings and limits: Five or six TRBV segments, TRBV5-6, TRBV5-1 and TRBV20-1 among them, were found more frequent in patients than controls.

The TCR beta cDNA libraries contained unique molecular identifiers. MiXCR, run by TCRdb on the PCR reads, gives a single entry per CDR3 protein. The table lists about 540,000 distinct CDR3 sequences, under 40% of them singletons. These receptors' antigens are unknown. Sequencing was done on a sample of blood. These receptors were taken from a girl aged 2-17 years with multiple sclerosis.

The rearrangement joins TRBV9 to TRBJ2-3, with D perhaps TRBD2 (7 bases). The germline V and J ends were trimmed by 0 bases and 3 bases, with 17 bases remaining between them. Germline assignment: CDR1 SGDLS and CDR2 YYNGEE. The CDR3 length is 17 residues. Written as DNA, the CDR3 is TGTGCCAGCAGCGTAGTAGTCACCGGGGGGCCAACAGATACGCAGTATTTT. This gives the protein CASSVVVTGGPTDTQYF.

V gene TRBV20-1 combines with J gene TRBJ2-5; D remains unclear. Germline CDR1 is DFQATT and CDR2 is SNEGSKA (reference sequence). V lost 4 bases and J lost 4, with 10 bases in between. The CDR3 length is 12 residues. The CDR3 sequence is CSAISRSETQYF. CDR3 DNA: TGCAGTGCTATTTCTAGGTCAGAGACCCAGTACTTC.

As DNA, the CDR3 is TGCAGTGCTAGAGATAAGGGGGGCTCCTACAATGAGCAGTTCTTC. Its translation: CSARDKGGSYNEQFF. This rearrangement joins TRBV20-1 to TRBJ2-1, with D possibly called TRBD1 or TRBD2 (6 bases each). This CDR3 contains 15 residues. Germline V gives CDR1 DFQATT, CDR2 SNEGSKA (reference sequence). The V and J ends lost 0 bases and 0 bases respectively, with 9 bases between them.

This clonotype showed up just a few times. The V gene is TRBV4-1, the J gene TRBJ2-5, with a tentative D call TRBD1 (5 bases). The germline CDR1 and CDR2 sequences are MGHRA and YSYEKL. The CDR3 covers 15 residues. Trimming removed 0 bases at V and 3 bases at J, with 11 bases between. This CDR3 is CASSQEGATEETQYF. As DNA, the CDR3 is TGCGCCAGCAGCCAAGAAGGGGCCACGGAAGAGACCCAGTACTTC.

This clonotype was detected many times. This rearrangement joins TRBV14 to TRBJ2-7; 8 bases map to TRBD2. This CDR3 has 15 amino acids. Germline trimming cut 5 bases from V and 3 bases from J; bases unmatched to any gene: 9. Per the germline V gene, CDR1 is SGHDN and CDR2 is FVKESK. CDR3 region: CASSIPGTRIYEQYF. Here the CDR3 DNA reads TGTGCCAGCAGCATACCCGGGACTAGAATCTACGAGCAGTACTTC. Complete variable domain (other parts from reference TRBV14 and TRBJ2-7): EAGVTQFPSHSVIEKGQTVTLRCDPISGHDNLYWYRRVMGKEIKFLLHFVKESKQDESGMPNNRFLAERTGGTYSTLKVQPAELEDSGVYFCASSIPGTRIYEQYFGPGTRLTVT.

This clonotype was recorded a few times. The V and J genes are TRBV10-3 and TRBJ2-3, with 9 bases lining up with TRBD1. Germline V CDR1 and CDR2: ENHRY, SYGVKD. CDR3 length equals 15 residues. J was trimmed by 8 bases and V by 4 bases; bases with no gene match: 10. This CDR3 reads CAISVPPDRGGTQYF. CDR3 coding DNA: TGTGCCATCAGTGTTCCCCCGGACAGGGGCGGTACGCAGTATTTT.

This clonotype has a handful of counts. This rearrangement joins TRBV7-9 to TRBJ1-2; tentative D call: TRBD1 (6 bases). This CDR3 has 15 amino acids. Trimming removed 5 bases from V and 1 base from J, with 14 bases in between. Germline V gene lookup returns CDR1 SEHNR and CDR2 FQNEAQ (reference sequence). Here the CDR3 DNA reads TGTGCCAGCAGCGTCTCAAAGGGGGTTAACTATGGCTACACCTTC. As protein: CASSVSKGVNYGYTF.

This clonotype was seen only once. The chain has TRBV5-1 and TRBJ1-4; 11 positions agree with TRBD1. With V trimmed by 2 bases and J by 8 bases, 11 bases remained unmatched. The CDR3 runs to 17 residues. The germline CDR1 and CDR2 sequences are SGHRS and YFSETQ. The CDR3: CASSLSPRTGGDEKLFF. The CDR3 nucleotides read TGCGCCAGCAGCTTAAGCCCGCGGACAGGGGGCGACGAAAAACTGTTTTTT.

This clonotype was observed a handful of times. The genes are TRBV28 and TRBJ2-1; D is ambiguous. The CDR3 has 13 amino acids. V lost 3 bases to trimming and J lost 5 bases, with 8 bases between them. Germline CDR1 and CDR2: MDHEN and SYDVKM. CDR3 loop: CASSFFGHNEQFF. CDR3 sequence (DNA): TGTGCCAGCAGTTTCTTCGGGCACAATGAGCAGTTCTTC.

This chain links TRBV7-2 with TRBJ1-2; TRBD1 matches at 9 bases. This CDR3 is built from 14 residues. V was pared by 4 bases and J by 7 bases, with 7 bases of the junction left unmatched. Germline CDR1 and CDR2: SGHTA and FQGNSA. The CDR3 coding sequence is TGTGCCAGCAGCTGGAGGAGGGACAGGGTTGGCTACACCTTC. It is translated as CASSWRRDRVGYTF.

The sample holds a few counts of this clonotype. The chain links TRBV4-1 to TRBJ2-3, with D unresolved. V was trimmed by 1 base and J by 5 bases, leaving 10 bases between them. This CDR3 has 14 amino acids. The germline CDR1 and CDR2 sequences are MGHRA and YSYEKL. The CDR3, as DNA: TGCGCCAGCAGCCAAGGCCTCTCCCAAGATACGCAGTATTTT. It encodes CASSQGLSQDTQYF.

The chain uses TRBV20-1 and TRBJ2-3, with 9 bases that match TRBD1. The CDR3 runs to 17 residues. Germline CDR1 reads DFQATT; CDR2 reads SNEGSKA (reference sequence). Trimming removed 1 base from V and 3 bases from J; junction bases left unmatched: 11. The CDR3 spells CSARGAYGQGPTDTQYF. The DNA for the CDR3 is TGCAGTGCTAGAGGCGCGTACGGACAGGGGCCGACAGATACGCAGTATTTT.

This clonotype was observed many times. J is TRBJ2-5 and V is TRBV29-1; 7 bases are shared with TRBD1. The CDR3 extends over 12 amino acids. With V trimmed by 4 bases and J by 5 bases, 4 bases remained unmatched. Per germline, CDR1 SQVTM and CDR2 ANQGSEA. The CDR3 DNA is TGCAGCGTTGTAGGGGGCTGGGAGACCCAGTACTTC. As protein: CSVVGGWETQYF.

This clonotype came up a few times. The rearrangement joins TRBV20-1 to TRBJ2-7; the match to TRBD2 covers 12 bases. Germline CDR1 is DFQATT and CDR2 is SNEGSKA (reference sequence). This CDR3 spans 15 amino acids. V was clipped by 5 bases and J by 1 base; unmatched bases: 6. The CDR3 DNA sequence: TGCAGTGCTTCACGACTAGCGGGGGTGTCCTACGAGCAGTACTTC. Protein product: CSASRLAGVSYEQYF.

The chain couples TRBV20-1 to TRBJ1-1, with 9 bases lining up with TRBD1. CDR3 length: 14 residues. Trimming removed 1 base from V and 4 bases from J; junction bases left unmatched: 4. Germline CDR1 is DFQATT and CDR2 is SNEGSKA (reference sequence). The CDR3 sequence: CSARAGTGSTEAFF. In DNA form, the CDR3 reads TGCAGTGCTAGAGCAGGGACAGGGTCCACTGAAGCTTTCTTT.

This clonotype was seen repeatedly, ten times or more. The chain is built from TRBV7-6 and TRBJ2-5; TRBD1 might be the D (5 bases). TRBJ2-7 matches the DNA end more closely, so the J call is doubtful. This CDR3 is 11 amino acids long. Germline V CDR1 and CDR2: SGHVS, FNYEAQ. The CDR3 nucleotides read TGTGCCAGCAGCCCAGGGTTCGAGCAGTACTTC. It yields the protein CASSPGFEQYF.

V usage is TRBV2 and J usage is TRBJ2-5; 10 bases are a match to TRBD2. The CDR3 covers 15 residues. Germline CDR1 SNHLY, CDR2 FYNNEI. The J segment lost 4 bases and the V segment lost 7 bases, leaving 9 bases of the junction unmatched. Here the CDR3 DNA reads TGTGCCAGCACGCTGATAGCGGGGGGTGCAGAGACCCAGTACTTC. Translation: CASTLIAGGAETQYF.

V is TRBV5-1 and J is TRBJ2-1, with D possibly being TRBD2 (7 bases). The V end lost 2 bases, the J end lost 0 bases, and 12 bases lay between the germline ends. This CDR3 has 16 amino acids. CDR1 is SGHRS, CDR2 YFSETQ, per germline. Here the CDR3 DNA reads TGCGCCAGCAGCTTCGGCGGGGGCTCCTCCTACAATGAGCAGTTCTTC. This encodes CASSFGGGSSYNEQFF.

This clonotype was detected a few times. This chain links TRBV6-6 with TRBJ1-1; 9 nucleotides line up with TRBD1. The CDR3 runs to 16 residues. The V and J ends lost 4 bases and 1 base, in that order; junction bases with no gene match: 7. CDR1 is MNHNY, CDR2 SVGAGI, per germline (reference sequence). CDR3 coding DNA: TGTGCCAGCAGTTCCACAGGGGGCGGTAGGAACACTGAAGCTTTCTTT. This sequence encodes CASSSTGGGRNTEAFF.

This clonotype was seen a handful of times. The V gene is TRBV20-1, the J gene TRBJ2-7; a possible D gene is TRBD1 (5 bases). Trimming took 5 bases from V and 1 from J, leaving 18 bases between them. This CDR3 has 15 residues. CDR1 is DFQATT and CDR2 is SNEGSKA in the germline V gene (reference sequence). For the CDR3, the DNA is TGCAGTGCTCCATACTTTCACGACAGTTCCTACGAGCAGTACTTC. Protein sequence: CSAPYFHDSSYEQYF.

This chain joins TRBV11-2 and TRBJ1-1, with D possibly matching TRBD1 (5 bases). The V end was cut by 5 bases, the J end by 8 bases, with 21 bases between. Germline CDR1 and CDR2: SGHAT and FQNNGV. The CDR3 length is 15 residues. In DNA form, the CDR3 reads TGTGCCAGCAGCCCCCTTGAGACAGTCCAGGCCGAAGCTTTCTTT. The encoded protein is CASSPLETVQAEAFF. The entire variable domain, with the rest obtained from reference TRBV11-2 and TRBJ1-1, is as follows: EAGVAQSPRYKIIEKRQSVAFWCNPISGHATLYWYQQILGQGPKLLIQFQNNGVVDDSQLPKDRFSAERLKGVDSTLKIQPAKLEDSAVYLCASSPLETVQAEAFFGQGTRLTVV.

This chain joins TRBV7-3 and TRBJ2-4; D may match TRBD1 or TRBD2 (6 bases each). This CDR3 spans 15 amino acids. Germline V gene lookup returns CDR1 SGHTA and CDR2 FQGTGA. V was clipped by 2 bases and J by 8 bases, with 16 bases between them. For the CDR3, the DNA is TGTGCCAGCAGCTTAGAGCCGGGGGCGACAGACATTCAGTACTTC. It encodes CASSLEPGATDIQYF.

The sample holds a few counts of this clonotype. J is TRBJ1-1 and V is TRBV29-1; no clear D. The germline gives CDR1 SQVTM, CDR2 ANQGSEA. Trimming shortened V by 4 bases and J by 8 bases, and 14 bases separated the two germline ends. This CDR3 spans 12 amino acids. CDR3: CSVVIGSHEAFF. As DNA, the CDR3 is TGCAGCGTTGTAATTGGGAGTCACGAAGCTTTCTTT.

This clonotype was counted a few times. At one boundary the junction diverges from the germline segment, which might be a read error. The rearrangement uses TRBV7-7 and TRBJ1-1; perhaps TRBD1 as D (6 bases). CDR1 SSHAT and CDR2 FNYEAQ come from the germline V gene (reference sequence). This CDR3 has 15 residues. CDR3 amino acids: CASSGGAARNTEAFF. The CDR3 coding sequence is TGTGCTAGCAGCGGGGGGGCAGCCAGGAACACTGAAGCTTTCTTT.

V and J are TRBV5-5 and TRBJ2-7, with 7 bases aligning to TRBD2. Losses at the gene ends were 0 bases for V and 7 bases for J; bases not matched to a gene: 13. CDR1 and CDR2 (germline): SGHKS, YYEKEE (reference sequence). The CDR3 runs to 16 residues. CDR3 sequence reads: CASSLASRGKAGEQYF. The CDR3 bases are TGTGCCAGCAGCTTGGCCTCTCGGGGGAAAGCGGGAGAGCAGTACTTC.

This clonotype was detected a few times. The J gene is TRBJ2-7, the V gene TRBV3-1; D is undetermined. The V end was cut by 3 bases, the J end by 0 bases, with 9 bases between. Per germline, CDR1 LGHDT and CDR2 YNNKEL (reference sequence). This CDR3 has 14 amino acids. The CDR3 sequence is CASSHQKVSYEQYF. CDR3 nucleotides: TGTGCCAGCAGCCACCAAAAAGTCTCCTACGAGCAGTACTTC.

The chain recombines TRBV5-1 with TRBJ2-5; 9 positions match TRBD1. This CDR3 region has 15 residues. Trimming at V came to 2 bases and at J to 5 bases, leaving 7 bases not matched to a gene. CDR1 is SGHRS, CDR2 YFSETQ, per germline. This chain's CDR3 is CASSLPGQGRETQYF. Here the CDR3 DNA reads TGCGCCAGCAGCTTACCGGGACAGGGTCGGGAGACCCAGTACTTC. The complete variable domain, with remaining parts taken from reference TRBV5-1 and TRBJ2-5, reads KAGVTQTPRYLIKTRGQQVTLSCSPISGHRSVSWYQQTPGQGLQFLFEYFSETQRNKGNFPGRFSGRQFSNSRSEMNVSTLELGDSALYLCASSLPGQGRETQYFGPGTRLLVL.

This clonotype was seen at least ten times. J is TRBJ1-2 and V is TRBV29-1, with D uncertain. Germline CDR1 is SQVTM and CDR2 is ANQGSEA. This CDR3 has 13 amino acids. The V end was cut by 4 bases, the J end by 6 bases, with 15 bases between. The CDR3 DNA sequence: TGCAGCGTTGGGAAGCGGTCGGAGGATGGCTACACCTTC. This encodes CSVGKRSEDGYTF.

The V and J genes are TRBV7-9 and TRBJ1-6; D perhaps matches TRBD1 (6 bases). This CDR3 has 17 residues. Trimming removed 5 bases from V and 0 bases from J, with 14 bases in between. Germline V lookup: CDR1 SEHNR, CDR2 FQNEAQ (reference sequence). The CDR3 protein is CASSVGHPSSYNSPLHF. The CDR3 region has the DNA TGTGCCAGCAGCGTGGGACACCCGAGCTCCTATAATTCACCCCTCCACTTT.

CDR3: CASSSPAVPSGANVLTF. The CDR3, as DNA: TGTGCCAGCAGCTCCCCGGCTGTGCCCTCTGGGGCCAACGTCCTGACTTTC. This chain uses TRBV7-9 with TRBJ2-6; D call uncertain. The CDR3 runs 17 residues. CDR1 and CDR2 from the germline V gene are SEHNR and FQNEAQ (reference sequence). Trimming took off 4 bases at V and 0 bases at J, with 13 bases between the two ends.